The 5 T cell receptor beta chains below were found in one sample sequenced in a study of regulatory T cells in long-lasting Graves disease. Through Arm-PCR of CDR3 regions and iRepertoire HTBI primers, TCR beta libraries were built. TCRdb fed the multiplex PCR reads into MiXCR, producing one record per CDR3 protein. Here the sample spans about half a million distinct CDR3 sequences, around a fifth being singletons. Time point indicated: persistent/refractory GD, antithyroid drugs over 5 years with positive TRAb. Extracted RNA from PBMCs served as the source of the TCR library. Material: peripheral blood mononuclear cells (PBMCs), obtained when the disease was refractory, from a patient treated with antithyroid drugs. Receptors originate from a female donor with Graves disease.

The V and J genes are TRBV6-5 and TRBJ1-2; D unresolved. The CDR3 covers 15 residues. From germline, CDR1 is MNHEY and CDR2 SVGAGI. The ends were cut back, 2 bases at V and 6 bases at J, with 16 bases in the middle. The CDR3 sequence: CASSYGLLWLDGYTF. The DNA for the CDR3 is TGTGCCAGCAGTTACGGTCTCCTTTGGTTGGATGGCTACACCTTC.

The chain couples TRBV7-2 to TRBJ1-1; possibly TRBD1 for D (6 bases). This CDR3 spans 17 amino acids. The V gene lost 0 bases and the J gene lost 1 base, with 15 bases spanning the gap. In germline, CDR1 is SGHTA, CDR2 FQGNSA. CDR3 sequence reads: CASSLAGTGRGNTEAFF. In DNA form, the CDR3 reads TGTGCCAGCAGCTTAGCGGGAACAGGGAGGGGGAACACTGAAGCTTTCTTT.

This clonotype occurred many times. The chain uses TRBV6-5 and TRBJ2-7; D is unresolved. CDR1 is MNHEY and CDR2 is SVGAGI in the germline V gene. V lost 6 bases, J lost 3 bases, and 18 bases lay in between. The CDR3 contains 15 residues. CDR3 sequence reads: CASSYPRDGDYEQYF. CDR3 nucleotide sequence: TGTGCCAGCAGCTACCCAAGAGACGGAGACTACGAGCAGTACTTC.

This clonotype was recorded many times. The chain employs TRBV28 and TRBJ1-1; D gene uncertain. The CDR3 runs to 13 residues. Germline values: CDR1 MDHEN, CDR2 SYDVKM. The V and J ends lost 11 bases and 0 bases respectively, with 13 bases between them. CDR3 sequence reads: CACWAGMNTEAFF. CDR3 coding DNA: TGTGCCTGTTGGGCAGGCATGAACACTGAAGCTTTCTTT.

The table lists this clonotype with many counts. V is TRBV28 and J is TRBJ1-2; the match to TRBD1 covers 12 bases. Germline CDR1 reads MDHEN; CDR2 reads SYDVKM. The V segment lost 3 bases and the J segment 8 bases; nucleotides outside the gene matches: 19. This CDR3 has 19 residues. The DNA of the CDR3 is TGTGCCAGCAGTTTGGCTCCGGGACAGGGGGCATTAGAGGCTCGGGGCTACACCTTC. This codes for CASSLAPGQGALEARGYTF.